This passage covers 29 T cell receptor beta chains from one sample sequenced in a study of memory CD4+ T cells and cytomegalovirus serostatus. Single viable CD3+CD4+CD8-CD45RO+ cells were sorted as the memory CD4+ T cells. TCRdb keeps only in-frame clones here, not all; method: immunoSEQ multiplex PCR. Of about 50,000 clones in the sample, under 80% are singletons; the top ten hold approximately 0.7%. Material: memory CD4+ T cells from blood. Source of these receptors: an adult in good health and CMV-seronegative.

This chain joins TRBV7-3 and TRBJ2-2; 9 bases are a match to TRBD1. CDR1 SGHTA and CDR2 FQGTGA come from the germline V gene. The junction had 8 bases not matched to a gene; V was cut back by 1 base and J by 2 bases. CDR3 length equals 18 residues. The CDR3 region is CASSLIRDRDLNTGELFF. In DNA, the CDR3 is TGTGCCAGCAGCTTAATTCGGGACAGGGATCTAAACACCGGGGAGCTGTTTTTT.

This clone turned up a few times. The V and J genes are TRBV28 and TRBJ2-7, with 9 nucleotides matching TRBD2. Trimming removed 6 bases from V and 0 bases from J; junction bases left unmatched: 15. Germline V lookup: CDR1 MDHEN, CDR2 SYDVKM. This CDR3 is built from 18 residues. The chain's CDR3 is CASSLGLAGRPSSYEQYF. The DNA for the CDR3 is TGTGCCAGCAGCCTCGGGCTAGCGGGGAGACCGAGCTCCTACGAGCAGTACTTC.

The V call is TRBV4-1, the J call TRBJ2-3; D is undetermined. This CDR3 comprises 14 residues. The V and J ends lost 0 bases and 6 bases respectively, with 10 bases between them. CDR1 is MGHRA, CDR2 YSYEKL, per germline. The CDR3: CASSQEGLRDTQYF. The CDR3 DNA sequence: TGCGCCAGCAGCCAAGAAGGGTTGAGGGATACGCAGTATTTT.

This clone was seen just once. The V call is TRBV2, the J call TRBJ2-5; no reliable D call. Trimming pared 5 bases from V and 5 bases from J, leaving 9 bases between. CDR3 length: 12 amino acids. Germline loops: CDR1 SNHLY, CDR2 FYNNEI. For the CDR3, the DNA is TGTGCCAGCAGTAGGGTAGGGGAGACCCAGTACTTC. It translates to CASSRVGETQYF.

The CDR3 is CASSYTGSGNTIYF. CDR3 DNA sequence: TGTGCCAGCAGTTACACGGGGTCAGGAAACACCATATATTTT. This chain connects TRBV6-6 to TRBJ1-3; D unresolved. This CDR3 contains 14 residues. Trimming removed 2 bases at V and 4 bases at J, with 9 bases between. Germline CDR1 is MNHNY and CDR2 is SVGAGI (reference sequence).

This clone turned up a few times. The chain joins TRBV15 to TRBJ1-4; D perhaps matches TRBD1 (5 bases). CDR3 length: 14 amino acids. In germline, CDR1 is LNHNV, CDR2 YYDKDF (reference sequence). V was clipped by 0 bases and J by 10 bases, with 12 bases between them. CDR3 loop: CATSRDLGEVKLFF. The CDR3, as DNA: TGTGCCACCAGCAGAGATTTGGGGGAGGTAAAACTGTTTTTT.

This clone was observed a single time. This sequence joins TRBV4-1 and TRBJ1-5; the D gene is possibly TRBD1 (5 bases). Germline assignment: CDR1 MGHRA and CDR2 YSYEKL. With 1 base removed from V and 7 bases from J, the gap between germline ends came to 14 bases. The CDR3 loop spans 15 amino acids. The chain's CDR3 is CASSQGPTRGQPQHF. CDR3 sequence (DNA): TGCGCCAGCAGCCAAGGTCCGACCCGGGGGCAGCCCCAGCATTTT.

This chain connects TRBV18 to TRBJ2-7; possible D gene TRBD2, 6 bases. Trimming shortened V by 1 base and J by 2 bases, and 6 bases separated the two germline ends. This CDR3 comprises 13 residues. The V gene's germline CDR1 is KGHSH and CDR2 LQKENI. The CDR3 DNA is TGTGCCAGCTCACCACGGAGGGCCTACGAGCAGTACTTC. Its protein is CASSPRRAYEQYF.

This chain uses TRBV7-8 with TRBJ1-3; the D gene is possibly TRBD1 (6 bases). This CDR3 has 17 amino acids. V was clipped by 2 bases and J by 0 bases, with 14 bases between them. Germline CDR1 and CDR2: SGHVS and FQNEAQ. This CDR3 reads CASSLIGGHISGNTIYF. In nucleotides, the CDR3 is TGTGCCAGCAGCTTAATAGGGGGACACATCTCTGGAAACACCATATATTTT. Combining the CDR3 with reference TRBV7-8 and TRBJ1-3 gives the whole variable domain GAGVSQSPRYKVAKRGQDVALRCDPISGHVSLFWYQQALGQGPEFLTYFQNEAQLDKSGLPSDRFFAERPEGSVSTLKIQRTQQEDSAVYLCASSLIGGHISGNTIYFGEGSWLTVV.

The chain joins TRBV19 to TRBJ2-2; possibly TRBD1 for D (5 bases). V shed 7 bases and J shed 5 bases, with 17 bases lying between them. The CDR3 contains 15 residues. Germline loops: CDR1 LNHDA, CDR2 SQIVND (reference sequence). The CDR3: CASTQVRGFTGELFF. In DNA, the CDR3 is TGTGCCAGTACCCAAGTTAGGGGCTTTACCGGGGAGCTGTTTTTT.

This sequence joins TRBV18 and TRBJ2-3; maybe TRBD2 (6 bases). Trimming shortened V by 4 bases and J by 8 bases, and 7 bases separated the two germline ends. This CDR3 region has 11 residues. In germline, CDR1 is KGHSH, CDR2 LQKENI. This CDR3 reads CASSQEGTQYF. DNA of the CDR3: TGTGCCAGCTCACAGGAGGGTACGCAGTATTTT.

The chain links TRBV5-4 to TRBJ1-1; no reliable D call. Trimming removed 0 bases from V and 3 bases from J, with 6 bases in between. The CDR3 is made up of 13 amino acids. Germline V gene data show CDR1 as SGHNT and CDR2 as YYREEE (reference sequence). CDR3 DNA sequence: TGTGCCAGCAGCTTGGAGGTTCACACTGAAGCTTTCTTT. It specifies CASSLEVHTEAFF.

This sequence joins TRBV11-2 and TRBJ2-7; 7 bases are shared with TRBD1. Germline CDR1 reads SGHAT; CDR2 reads FQNNGV. Trimming at V came to 7 bases and at J to 5 bases, leaving 8 bases not matched to a gene. This CDR3 is 13 amino acids long. The CDR3 region has the DNA TGTGCCAGCAACAACAGGGGATCCAACGAGCAGTACTTC. Its protein is CASNNRGSNEQYF.

V is TRBV27 and J is TRBJ2-7, with 15 nucleotides matching TRBD2. V was clipped by 3 bases and J by 3 bases; unmatched bases: 6. Looked up from germline, CDR1 is MNHEY and CDR2 is SMNVEV (reference sequence). The length of the CDR3 is 17 residues. The CDR3 loop reads CASSFAPGLAGGYEQYF. The CDR3 nucleotides read TGTGCCAGCAGTTTCGCCCCGGGACTAGCGGGGGGCTACGAGCAGTACTTC.

The chain has TRBV7-3 and TRBJ2-5; tentatively, D is TRBD2 (7 bases). This CDR3 spans 15 amino acids. Germline CDR1 SGHTA, CDR2 FQGTGA. Trimming removed 5 bases from V and 7 bases from J, with 20 bases in between. The CDR3 sequence: CASSPKPQGGGTQYF. The CDR3 DNA follows: TGTGCCAGCAGCCCGAAACCTCAGGGAGGGGGGACCCAGTACTTC.

The chain combines TRBV7-6 with TRBJ2-7; 11 nucleotides line up with TRBD2. The J segment lost 2 bases and the V segment lost 1 base, leaving 7 bases of the junction unmatched. CDR1 is SGHVS, CDR2 FNYEAQ, per germline. The CDR3 has 17 residues. CDR3 sequence reads: CASSLGPLAGGPYEQYF. As DNA, the CDR3 is TGTGCCAGCAGCTTAGGTCCCCTAGCGGGAGGTCCCTACGAGCAGTACTTC.

The V call is TRBV11-3, the J call TRBJ2-7; 8 nucleotides line up with TRBD2. The junction had 9 bases not matched to a gene; V was cut back by 0 bases and J by 2 bases. The CDR3 totals 17 residues. The V gene's germline CDR1 is SGHNT and CDR2 YENEEA. CDR3 nucleotides: TGTGCCAGCAGCTTAGACTCCGGGGCGGGAGGCACCTACGAGCAGTACTTC. It specifies CASSLDSGAGGTYEQYF. The whole variable domain, remainder taken from reference TRBV11-3 and TRBJ2-7, is EAGVVQSPRYKIIEKKQPVAFWCNPISGHNTLYWYLQNLGQGPELLIRYENEEAVDDSQLPKDRFSAERLKGVDSTLKIQPAELGDSAVYLCASSLDSGAGGTYEQYFGPGTRLTVT.

The chain joins TRBV5-1 to TRBJ1-5; TRBD1 is a possible D gene (5 bases). Between the trimmed V and J ends, which lost 0 bases and 2 bases, there was a span of 9 bases. Per the germline V gene, CDR1 is SGHRS and CDR2 is YFSETQ. CDR3 size: 15 residues. CDR3 sequence reads: CASSLEWGGNQPQHF. CDR3 nucleotide sequence: TGCGCCAGCAGCTTGGAGTGGGGGGGCAATCAGCCCCAGCATTTT.

V gene TRBV19 combines with J gene TRBJ2-7; the match to TRBD1 covers 9 bases. This CDR3 contains 14 residues. Germline V gene sequence: CDR1 LNHDA, CDR2 SQIVND (reference sequence). V lost 4 bases to trimming and J lost 4 bases; unmatched junction nucleotides: 5. CDR3 DNA sequence: TGTGCCAGTAGTACCCGGGACAGGGCGTACGAGCAGTACTTC. This codes for CASSTRDRAYEQYF.

DNA for the CDR3: TGTGCCAGTAGTACTCGACAGGGATTAACTGGAAACACCATATATTTT. Translating gives CASSTRQGLTGNTIYF. V usage is TRBV19 and J usage is TRBJ1-3, with 7 bases fitting TRBD1. CDR1 is LNHDA and CDR2 is SQIVND in the germline V gene (reference sequence). V trimming: 4 bases; J trimming: 2 bases; junction bases outside the gene matches: 8. This CDR3 has 16 amino acids. Based on the CDR3 plus reference TRBV19 and TRBJ1-3, the full variable domain is DGGITQSPKYLFRKEGQNVTLSCEQNLNHDAMYWYRQDPGQGLRLIYYSQIVNDFQKGDIAEGYSVSREKKESFPLTVTSAQKNPTAFYLCASSTRQGLTGNTIYFGEGSWLTVV.

The chain couples TRBV7-6 to TRBJ2-5; 7 bases match TRBD1. V shed 6 bases and J 5 bases; nucleotides not matched to a gene: 9. The CDR3 is 14 amino acids. Germline lookup yields CDR1 SGHVS and CDR2 FNYEAQ. The CDR3 loop is CASSTAQGLETQYF. CDR3 DNA: TGTGCCAGCAGTACCGCACAGGGGCTGGAGACCCAGTACTTC.

Only a few counts were recorded for this clone. V usage is TRBV11-2 and J usage is TRBJ1-1; no firm D call. The V end was cut by 5 bases, the J end by 6 bases, with 10 bases between. The CDR3 has 12 residues. Looked up from germline, CDR1 is SGHAT and CDR2 is FQNNGV. The CDR3: CASSLQWAEAFF. CDR3 in DNA: TGTGCCAGCAGCCTCCAGTGGGCTGAAGCTTTCTTT.

The chain carries TRBV25-1 and TRBJ2-5; 7 nucleotides match TRBD2. The germline V gene encodes CDR1 MGHDK and CDR2 SYGVNS. The CDR3 spans 14 residues. The ends lost 2 bases at V and 9 bases at J; junction bases unmatched: 9. The CDR3, as DNA: TGTGCCAGCAGTGAACCCGGACTAGTCGGGGCCCAGTACTTC. Its protein product is CASSEPGLVGAQYF.

This clone was observed a few times. The V and J genes are TRBV6-1 and TRBJ2-2, with D tentatively TRBD2 (5 bases). CDR1 is MNHNS, CDR2 SASEGT, per germline. There are 14 residues in the CDR3. V lost 4 bases and J 0 bases, leaving 6 bases between the germline ends. The CDR3 is CASSALANTGELFF. The CDR3 bases are TGTGCCAGCAGTGCACTAGCGAACACCGGGGAGCTGTTTTTT.

By sample share, this clone is medium-sized. This chain links TRBV5-5 with TRBJ2-7, with a possible D match to TRBD1 (6 bases). The CDR3 loop spans 13 amino acids. Trimming stripped 4 bases from V and 3 bases from J, with 11 bases between. Germline V gene data show CDR1 as SGHKS and CDR2 as YYEKEE (reference sequence). The CDR3 nucleotides are TGTGCCAGCAGCCTCCAACAGGGCTACGAGCAGTACTTC. Its translation: CASSLQQGYEQYF.

The chain couples TRBV7-3 to TRBJ2-7, with a possible D match to TRBD2 (6 bases). V dropped 5 bases and J dropped 0 bases, with 14 bases sitting between them. Germline V lookup: CDR1 SGHTA, CDR2 FQGTGA. The CDR3 covers 15 residues. CDR3 coding DNA: TGTGCCAGCAGCCCCTCCGGGGGAACCTCCTACGAGCAGTACTTC. Amino acid sequence: CASSPSGGTSYEQYF.

V gene TRBV7-9 combines with J gene TRBJ1-4; weak D call: TRBD1 (6 bases). The CDR3 runs 18 residues. CDR1 and CDR2 (germline): SEHNR, FQNEAQ (reference sequence). The ends were cut back, 1 base at V and 6 bases at J, with 21 bases in the middle. The CDR3 coding sequence is TGTGCCAGCAGCTTAGTCGAGTATCGACAGGATCCAGATGAAAAACTGTTTTTT. Amino acids: CASSLVEYRQDPDEKLFF.

The chain has TRBV4-1 and TRBJ1-1, with D perhaps TRBD1 (6 bases). The V end lost 4 bases, the J end lost 1 base, and 16 bases lay between the germline ends. The CDR3 totals 16 residues. Germline lookup yields CDR1 MGHRA and CDR2 YSYEKL. The CDR3 DNA follows: TGCGCCAGCAGCCCCATGGGGGCGGGTTCGAACACTGAAGCTTTCTTT. This codes for CASSPMGAGSNTEAFF.

This sequence joins TRBV9 and TRBJ2-7; D not certain. This CDR3 is 15 amino acids long. Germline V CDR1 and CDR2: SGDLS, YYNGEE. Deletions cut 0 bases from V and 7 bases from J, with 17 bases between. In DNA, the CDR3 is TGTGCCAGCAGCGTAGGAGGCGACATGGTTCGGGAGCAGTACTTC. Translated, it gives CASSVGGDMVREQYF.